This T cell receptor beta chain was identified during a study of a mutant IDH1 vaccine in newly diagnosed glioma. A note on this clone: Its matching antigen is unknown.

This CDR3 is built from 12 residues. Trimming pared 8 bases from V and 8 bases from J, leaving 13 bases between. The V gene's germline CDR1 is MNHEY and CDR2 SVGAGI. Time point here: week 11, during vaccination. Vaccination used 300 ug of mutant IDH1 20-mer peptide per dose, with topical imiquimod. TCRdb's table, derived via immunoSEQ multiplex PCR, lists solely in-frame clones and lacks some. This sample carries 25,000 to 35,000 clones, almost 90% of them seen once, and the ten largest clones take 20% to 25%. The V and J genes are TRBV6-5 and TRBJ2-1, with D possibly TRBD1 on 6 matching bases. The source was PBMCs, collected from a glioma patient whose treatment included an IDH1 peptide vaccine. The receptor comes from a man between 18 and 29 years old with glioma. The chain's CDR3 is CASQTGAHEQFF. In DNA form, the CDR3 reads TGTGCCAGCCAGACAGGTGCCCATGAGCAGTTCTTC.